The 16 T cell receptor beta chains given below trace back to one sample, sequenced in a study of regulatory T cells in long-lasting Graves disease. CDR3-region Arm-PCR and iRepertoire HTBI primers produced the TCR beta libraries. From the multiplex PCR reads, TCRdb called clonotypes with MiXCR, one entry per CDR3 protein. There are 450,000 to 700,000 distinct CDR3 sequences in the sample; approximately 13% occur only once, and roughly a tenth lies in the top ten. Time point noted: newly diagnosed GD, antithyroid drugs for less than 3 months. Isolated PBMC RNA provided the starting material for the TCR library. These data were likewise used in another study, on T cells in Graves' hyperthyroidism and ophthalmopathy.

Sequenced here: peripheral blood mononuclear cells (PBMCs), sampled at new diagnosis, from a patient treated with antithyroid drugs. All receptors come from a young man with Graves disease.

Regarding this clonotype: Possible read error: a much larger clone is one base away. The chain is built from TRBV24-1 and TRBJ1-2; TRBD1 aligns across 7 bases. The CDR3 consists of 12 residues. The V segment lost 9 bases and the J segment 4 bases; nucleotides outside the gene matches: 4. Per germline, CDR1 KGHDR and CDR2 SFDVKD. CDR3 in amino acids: CATRDSSYGYTF. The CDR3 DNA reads TGTGCCACCCGGGACAGTAGCTATGGCTACACCTTC.

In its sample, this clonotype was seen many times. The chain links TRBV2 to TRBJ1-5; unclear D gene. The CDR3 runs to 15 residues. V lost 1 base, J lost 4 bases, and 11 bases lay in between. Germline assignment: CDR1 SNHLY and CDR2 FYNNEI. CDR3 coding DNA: TGTGCCAGCAGTGAAGTCGGGTCTATGAATCAGCCCCAGCATTTT. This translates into CASSEVGSMNQPQHF.

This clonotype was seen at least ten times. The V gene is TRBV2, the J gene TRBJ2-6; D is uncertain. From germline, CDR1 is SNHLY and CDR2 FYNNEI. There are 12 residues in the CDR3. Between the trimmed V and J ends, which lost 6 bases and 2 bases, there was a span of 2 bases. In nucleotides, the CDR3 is TGTGCCAGCAGGCCTGGGGCCAACGTCCTGACTTTC. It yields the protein CASRPGANVLTF.

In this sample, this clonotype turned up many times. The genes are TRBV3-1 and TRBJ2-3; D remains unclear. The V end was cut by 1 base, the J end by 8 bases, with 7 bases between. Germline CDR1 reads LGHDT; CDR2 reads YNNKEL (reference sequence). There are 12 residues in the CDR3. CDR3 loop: CASSQVEATQYF. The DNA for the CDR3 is TGTGCCAGCAGCCAAGTAGAAGCTACGCAGTATTTT.

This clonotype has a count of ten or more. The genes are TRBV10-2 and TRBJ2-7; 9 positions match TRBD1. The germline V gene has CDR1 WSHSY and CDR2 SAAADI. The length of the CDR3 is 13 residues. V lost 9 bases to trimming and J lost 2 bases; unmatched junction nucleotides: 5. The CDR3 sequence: CASSGTGPYEQYF. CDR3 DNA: TGCGCCAGTTCGGGGACAGGGCCCTACGAGCAGTACTTC.

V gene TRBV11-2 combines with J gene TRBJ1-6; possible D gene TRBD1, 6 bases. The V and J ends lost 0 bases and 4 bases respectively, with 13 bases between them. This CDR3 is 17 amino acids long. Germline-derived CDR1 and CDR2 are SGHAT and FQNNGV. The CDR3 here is CASSLDYRVVYNSPLHF. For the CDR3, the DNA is TGTGCCAGCAGCTTAGATTACAGGGTGGTTTATAATTCACCCCTCCACTTT.

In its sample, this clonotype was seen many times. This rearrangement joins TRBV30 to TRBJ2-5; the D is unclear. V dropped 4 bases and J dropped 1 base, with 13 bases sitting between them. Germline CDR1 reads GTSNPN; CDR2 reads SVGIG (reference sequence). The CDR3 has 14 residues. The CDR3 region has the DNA TGTGCCTGGAAGTTTGGACGATTCCAAGAGACCCAGTACTTC. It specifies CAWKFGRFQETQYF.

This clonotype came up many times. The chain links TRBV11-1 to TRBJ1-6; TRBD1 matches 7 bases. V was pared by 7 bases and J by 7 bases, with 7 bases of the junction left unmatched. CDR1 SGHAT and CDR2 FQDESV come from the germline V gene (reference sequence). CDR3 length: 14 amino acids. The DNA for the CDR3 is TGTGCCAGCACCGGTGCCAGGGGGAATTCACCCCTCCACTTT. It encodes CASTGARGNSPLHF.

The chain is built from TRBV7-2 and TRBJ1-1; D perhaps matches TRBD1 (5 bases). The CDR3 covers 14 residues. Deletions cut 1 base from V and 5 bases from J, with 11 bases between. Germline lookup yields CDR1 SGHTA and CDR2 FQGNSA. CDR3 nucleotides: TGTGCCAGCAGCTTAGTACCGGGGGTTACTGAAGCTTTCTTT. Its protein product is CASSLVPGVTEAFF.

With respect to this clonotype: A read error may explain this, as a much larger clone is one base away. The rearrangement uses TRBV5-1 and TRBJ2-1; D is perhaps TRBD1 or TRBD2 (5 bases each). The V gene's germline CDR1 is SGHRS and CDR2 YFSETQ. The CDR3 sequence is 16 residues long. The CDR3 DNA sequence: TGCGCCAGCAGCTCTGGGGCAGGGAGCTCCTGCAATGAGCAGTTCTTC. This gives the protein CASSSGAGSSCNEQFF.

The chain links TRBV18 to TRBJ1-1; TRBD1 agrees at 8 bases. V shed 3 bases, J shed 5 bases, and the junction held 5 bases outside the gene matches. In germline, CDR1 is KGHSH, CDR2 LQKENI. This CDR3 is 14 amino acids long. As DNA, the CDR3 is TGTGCCAGCTCACCCCGCAGGGGGCAGACTGAAGCTTTCTTT. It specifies CASSPRRGQTEAFF.

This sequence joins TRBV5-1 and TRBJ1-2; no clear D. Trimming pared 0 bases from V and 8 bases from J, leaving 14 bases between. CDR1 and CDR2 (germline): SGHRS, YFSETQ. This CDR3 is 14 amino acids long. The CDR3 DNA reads TGCGCCAGCAGCTTGGTGTCGCTGGCGGAGGGCTACACCTTC. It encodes CASSLVSLAEGYTF. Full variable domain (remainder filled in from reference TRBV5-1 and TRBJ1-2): KAGVTQTPRYLIKTRGQQVTLSCSPISGHRSVSWYQQTPGQGLQFLFEYFSETQRNKGNFPGRFSGRQFSNSRSEMNVSTLELGDSALYLCASSLVSLAEGYTFGSGTRLTVV.

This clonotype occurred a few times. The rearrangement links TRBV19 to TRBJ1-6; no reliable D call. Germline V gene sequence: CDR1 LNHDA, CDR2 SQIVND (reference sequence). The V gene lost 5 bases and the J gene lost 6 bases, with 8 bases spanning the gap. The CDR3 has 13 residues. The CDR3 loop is CASSLESNSPLHF. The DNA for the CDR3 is TGTGCCAGTAGTCTCGAAAGTAATTCACCCCTCCACTTT.

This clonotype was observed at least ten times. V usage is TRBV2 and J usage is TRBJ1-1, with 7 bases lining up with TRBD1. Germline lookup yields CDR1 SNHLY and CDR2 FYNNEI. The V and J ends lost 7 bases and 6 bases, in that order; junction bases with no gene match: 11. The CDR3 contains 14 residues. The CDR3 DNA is TGTGCCAGCACCCTTGGGAGGGGGCTGGCTGAAGCTTTCTTT. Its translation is CASTLGRGLAEAFF. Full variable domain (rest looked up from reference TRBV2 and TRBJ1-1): EPEVTQTPSHQVTQMGQEVILRCVPISNHLYFYWYRQILGQKVEFLVSFYNNEISEKSEIFDDQFSVERPDGSNFTLKIRSTKLEDSAMYFCASTLGRGLAEAFFGQGTRLTVV.

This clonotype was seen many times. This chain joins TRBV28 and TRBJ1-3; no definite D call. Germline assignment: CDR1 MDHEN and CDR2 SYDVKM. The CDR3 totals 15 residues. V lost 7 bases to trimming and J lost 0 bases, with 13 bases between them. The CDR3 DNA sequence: TGTGCCAGCACTCACGACGGAACCTCTGGAAACACCATATATTTT. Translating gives CASTHDGTSGNTIYF.

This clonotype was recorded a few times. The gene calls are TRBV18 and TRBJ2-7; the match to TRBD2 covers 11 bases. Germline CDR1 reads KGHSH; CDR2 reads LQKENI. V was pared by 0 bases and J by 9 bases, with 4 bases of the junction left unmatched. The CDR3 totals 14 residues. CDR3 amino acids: CASSPPSGRAGQYF. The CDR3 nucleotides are TGTGCCAGCTCACCACCTAGCGGGAGGGCTGGGCAGTACTTC.